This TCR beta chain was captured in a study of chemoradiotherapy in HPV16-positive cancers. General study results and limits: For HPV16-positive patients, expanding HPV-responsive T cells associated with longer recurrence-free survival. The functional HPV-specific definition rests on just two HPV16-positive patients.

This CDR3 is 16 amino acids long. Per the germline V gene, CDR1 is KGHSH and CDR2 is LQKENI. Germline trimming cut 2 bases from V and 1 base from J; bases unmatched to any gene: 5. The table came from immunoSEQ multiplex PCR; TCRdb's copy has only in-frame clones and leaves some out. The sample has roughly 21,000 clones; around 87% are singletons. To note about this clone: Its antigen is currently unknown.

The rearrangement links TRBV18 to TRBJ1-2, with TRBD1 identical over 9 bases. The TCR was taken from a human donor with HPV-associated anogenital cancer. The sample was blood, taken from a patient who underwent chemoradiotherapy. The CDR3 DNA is TGTGCCAGCTCACCAACTAACAGGGGGCTTAACTATGGCTACACCTTC. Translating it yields CASSPTNRGLNYGYTF.